This is a list of T cell receptor beta chains from one sample in a study of blood T cell repertoires in COVID-19. Clones were sequenced by immunoSEQ multiplex PCR, and TCRdb holds only the in-frame ones, with some missing. The table records around 67,000 clones, approximately 82% of them present only once. The sequenced sample consisted of peripheral blood. All receptors derive from a man in his forties or fifties with active COVID-19. The CDR3 runs from the conserved cysteine through the conserved F or W.

J gene	V gene	CDR3 protein
TRBJ2-2	TRBV9	CASSPPWGPGELFF
TRBJ2-2	TRBV28	CASSSPPRTGATGELFF
TRBJ2-4	TRBV7-2	CASSSLGAGENIQYF
TRBJ2-3	TRBV7-9	CASSTRDRVTDTQYF
TRBJ1-5	TRBV7-8	CASSFQSGNQPQHF
TRBJ2-5	TRBV3-1/TRBV3-2	CASSQAGGQETQYF
TRBJ1-5	TRBV5-5	CASSLLGDQPQHF
TRBJ2-5	TRBV29-1	CSAARGALQETQYF
TRBJ2-1	TRBV2	CASRRSGGAYNEQFF
TRBJ1-1	TRBV30	CACADRGEAFF
TRBJ1-2	TRBV7-2	CASSLDQGGRGRGGYTF
TRBJ2-7	TRBV7-8	CASSLGQGAGEQYF
TRBJ2-1	TRBV5-1	CASSSGLAQNEQFF
TRBJ2-3	TRBV18	CASSPSGDTQYF
TRBJ2-4	TRBV3-1/TRBV3-2	CASSPSGGAKNIQYF
TRBJ2-1	TRBV19	CASSIRQGYNEQFF
TRBJ2-7	TRBV19	CASSPSGTGEYEQYF
TRBJ2-1	TRBV7-2	CASSPGGSSYNEQFF
TRBJ2-3	TRBV7-2	CASSVDLYTDTQYF